This TCR beta chain was profiled in a study of blood T cell repertoires in COVID-19. Study information: The study drew acute and convalescent COVID-19 samples from the United States, Italy and Spain.

All enrollees were roughly 18 to 100 years old and from approximately 24 US areas. Donors in Cohort 3 counted as recovered after two negative PCRs, clearance, or symptom resolution. The CDR3 contains 15 residues. Germline V gives CDR1 GTSNPN, CDR2 SVGIG (reference sequence). Trimming cost V 0 bases and J 8 bases; bases outside gene matches: 7. Sequenced by immunoSEQ multiplex PCR; TCRdb stores in-frame clones only, minus some. There are roughly 450,000 clones in the sample; 90% occur only once, and about 0.57% lies in the top ten. The sequenced material came from PBMCs or T cells enriched from blood (not recorded which). This receptor was taken from a man younger than 35 who had recovered from COVID-19. This chain links TRBV30 with TRBJ1-6; 7 nucleotides align to TRBD1. The CDR3 region is CAWSVLRQGDSPLHF. As DNA, the CDR3 is TGTGCCTGGAGTGTACTTCGGCAGGGGGATTCACCCCTCCACTTT.